These T cell receptor beta chains were read from a single sample in a study of blood T cell repertoires in COVID-19. Sequencing used immunoSEQ multiplex PCR; TCRdb keeps in-frame clones, though not all of them. The repertoire includes hundreds of thousands of clones, around four fifths of them detected once, and roughly 8.8% sits in the top ten. The sample comprised peripheral blood. The origin of the receptors is a woman aged 50 to 60 with acute or convalescent COVID-19. CDR3s include the opening cysteine and the closing phenylalanine or tryptophan. Each record gives: CDR3 DNA, CDR3 protein, J gene, clone size, D gene, V gene. The D gene is left open where the match is weak. Rows may omit the clone size; those that give it use once, few, many or a size class.

DNA: TGTGCCAGCAGTTCGCACAGGCAAGAGACCCAGTACTTC
CDR3: CASSSHRQETQYF
J: TRBJ2-5
size: NA
D: NA
V: TRBV27

DNA: TGTGCCAGCAGCCAAACCCCGCGGAGCACCTACAATGAGCAGTTCTTC
CDR3: CASSQTPRSTYNEQFF
J: TRBJ2-1
size: NA
D: NA
V: TRBV3-1/TRBV3-2

DNA: TGTGCCAGCAGTCGAGGGGGGGGGTCCTACAATGAGCAGTTCTTC
CDR3: CASSRGGGSYNEQFF
J: TRBJ2-1
size: NA
D: NA
V: TRBV6-5

DNA: TGTGCCAGCAGTCCGGACAGCCTTAGGGGCTACACCTTC
CDR3: CASSPDSLRGYTF
J: TRBJ1-2
size: NA
D: NA
V: TRBV12-3/TRBV12-4

DNA: TGTGCCAGCGGGGCCGGGGCCAACGTCCTGACTTTC
CDR3: CASGAGANVLTF
J: TRBJ2-6
size: NA
D: NA
V: TRBV27

DNA: TGTGCCAGCAGCTTAACCGACAGAGGTAGTGAGCAGTTCTTC
CDR3: CASSLTDRGSEQFF
J: TRBJ2-1
size: NA
D: NA
V: TRBV7-3

DNA: TGTGCCAGCAGCCCCAAGGGGGGGGCATACTATGGCTACACCTTC
CDR3: CASSPKGGAYYGYTF
J: TRBJ1-2
size: NA
D: NA
V: TRBV3-1/TRBV3-2

DNA: TGTGCCAGCAGCCTTAACAGGGAGAGCTGGATCTTC
CDR3: CASSLNRESWIF
J: TRBJ2-1
size: NA
D: NA
V: TRBV11-2

DNA: TGTGCCAGCATTGGACCAGGGTCGGGCAATGAGCAGTTCTTC
CDR3: CASIGPGSGNEQFF
J: TRBJ2-1
size: NA
D: NA
V: TRBV27

DNA: TGTGCCAGCAGCTTAGGGAGGACTAGCTGGACGACCTACAATGAGCAGTTCTTC
CDR3: CASSLGRTSWTTYNEQFF
J: TRBJ2-1
size: NA
D: TRBD2
V: TRBV7-2

DNA: TGTGCCAGCAGCTTGCTACAGGGTGGTGAAAAACTGTTTTTT
CDR3: CASSLLQGGEKLFF
J: TRBJ1-4
size: NA
D: NA
V: TRBV5-6

DNA: TGTGCCAGTAGTTCCCGGGACAGGGGTAATTCACCCCTCCACTTT
CDR3: CASSSRDRGNSPLHF
J: TRBJ1-6
size: once
D: TRBD1
V: TRBV19

DNA: TGTGCCAGCAGCTTAAGGAGACCGGGCCAGGGGGAGACCCAGTACTTC
CDR3: CASSLRRPGQGETQYF
J: TRBJ2-5
size: NA
D: NA
V: TRBV11-3

DNA: TGTGCCAGCAGCCCTACTAGCGGGACCTACAATGAGCAGTTCTTC
CDR3: CASSPTSGTYNEQFF
J: TRBJ2-1
size: once
D: TRBD2
V: TRBV14

DNA: TGTGCCAGCTCACCCTCGACAGGGGGTAACACTGAAGCTTTCTTT
CDR3: CASSPSTGGNTEAFF
J: TRBJ1-1
size: NA
D: TRBD1
V: TRBV18

DNA: TGTGCCACCAGTGATTGGGAGCGGAAAGAGACCCAGTACTTC
CDR3: CATSDWERKETQYF
J: TRBJ2-5
size: NA
D: NA
V: TRBV24-1

DNA: TGTGCCAGCAGCCCCCGGGACAGCTTTGATTACGAGCAGTACTTC
CDR3: CASSPRDSFDYEQYF
J: TRBJ2-7
size: NA
D: TRBD1
V: TRBV9

DNA: TGTGCCAGCAGCTTAGGAGGTGAGCCGTACGAGCAGTACTTC
CDR3: CASSLGGEPYEQYF
J: TRBJ2-7
size: NA
D: NA
V: TRBV7-8

DNA: TGTGCCAGCAGCTGGGACAGGGGGCAGGGCACTGAAGCTTTCTTT
CDR3: CASSWDRGQGTEAFF
J: TRBJ1-1
size: NA
D: TRBD1
V: TRBV7-2

DNA: TGCAGTGCTAAGTTCCTGGGCGGCTACACCTTC
CDR3: CSAKFLGGYTF
J: TRBJ1-2
size: once
D: NA
V: TRBV20-1

DNA: TGTGCCAGCAGCCTCAGACATCTAGCCAAAAACATTCAGTACTTC
CDR3: CASSLRHLAKNIQYF
J: TRBJ2-4
size: NA
D: NA
V: TRBV5-5

DNA: TGTGCCAGCAGCCAAGATCGGAGCTCACCCCTCCACTTT
CDR3: CASSQDRSSPLHF
J: TRBJ1-6
size: NA
D: NA
V: TRBV3-1/TRBV3-2

DNA: TGTGCCAGCAGTGACTCTAGCGGGAGGGCAGATACGCAGTATTTT
CDR3: CASSDSSGRADTQYF
J: TRBJ2-3
size: NA
D: TRBD2
V: TRBV6-4

DNA: TGTGCCAGCAGCCCCGGGACTAGCGGGAGCTATGAGCAGTTCTTC
CDR3: CASSPGTSGSYEQFF
J: TRBJ2-1
size: NA
D: TRBD2
V: TRBV3-1/TRBV3-2

DNA: TGTGCCAGCAGCCTTCAGGGCTTGGGGGACGGGACTAGCTGGTACTTC
CDR3: CASSLQGLGDGTSWYF
J: TRBJ2-7
size: many
D: TRBD2
V: TRBV3-1/TRBV3-2

DNA: TGTGCCGAAGGAGGGAGAAATCAGCCCCAGCATTTT
CDR3: CAEGGRNQPQHF
J: TRBJ1-5
size: NA
D: NA
V: TRBV7-9

DNA: TGTGCCAGCAGTGGGACAGGGGGGCAAGGCACCGGGGAGCTGTTTTTT
CDR3: CASSGTGGQGTGELFF
J: TRBJ2-2
size: NA
D: TRBD1
V: TRBV2

DNA: TGTGCCAGCAGCCGTCCACGGGCTGGGGCCAACGTCCTGACTTTC
CDR3: CASSRPRAGANVLTF
J: TRBJ2-6
size: few
D: NA
V: TRBV6-2/TRBV6-3

DNA: TGTGCCAGCAGTTCGACTAGCGGGGGAGACAATGAGCAGTTCTTC
CDR3: CASSSTSGGDNEQFF
J: TRBJ2-1
size: NA
D: TRBD2
V: TRBV6-5

DNA: TGCAGCGCCCACCGACAGGGAAGGGCTGAAGCTTTCTTT
CDR3: CSAHRQGRAEAFF
J: TRBJ1-1
size: few
D: TRBD1
V: TRBV29-1

DNA: TGTGCCAGCAGCGAGGCCTGGGACAGACACTACGAGCAGTACTTC
CDR3: CASSEAWDRHYEQYF
J: TRBJ2-7
size: NA
D: TRBD1
V: TRBV2

DNA: TGTGCCAGCACTTCGACAGGGTTGAACACTGAAGCTTTCTTT
CDR3: CASTSTGLNTEAFF
J: TRBJ1-1
size: NA
D: TRBD1
V: TRBV28

DNA: TGTGCCACCAGTGCAACTAGCGGGAGCCGGGTCGAGCAGTACTTC
CDR3: CATSATSGSRVEQYF
J: TRBJ2-7
size: NA
D: TRBD2
V: TRBV24-1

DNA: TGTGCCAGCAGTCCAGGGCCCAATCAGCCCCAGCATTTT
CDR3: CASSPGPNQPQHF
J: TRBJ1-5
size: NA
D: NA
V: TRBV6-5

DNA: TGTGCCAGTAGTATAGACACTAGCGGGGGAGAGACCCAGTACTTC
CDR3: CASSIDTSGGETQYF
J: TRBJ2-5
size: NA
D: TRBD2
V: TRBV19

DNA: TGTGCCAGCAGCTTAGGAGGGGGATACGCAGATACGCAGTATTTT
CDR3: CASSLGGGYADTQYF
J: TRBJ2-3
size: NA
D: NA
V: TRBV7-2